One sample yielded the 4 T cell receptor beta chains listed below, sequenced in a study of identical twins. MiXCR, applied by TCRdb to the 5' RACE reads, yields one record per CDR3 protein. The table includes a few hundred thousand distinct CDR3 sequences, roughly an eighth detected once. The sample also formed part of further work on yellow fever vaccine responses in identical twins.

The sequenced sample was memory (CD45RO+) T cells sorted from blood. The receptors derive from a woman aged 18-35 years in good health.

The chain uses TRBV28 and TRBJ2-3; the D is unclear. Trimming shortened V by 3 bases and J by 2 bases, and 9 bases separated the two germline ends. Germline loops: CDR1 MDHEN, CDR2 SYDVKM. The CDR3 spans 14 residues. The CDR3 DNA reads TGTGCCAGCAGTTTTCGTAGGCTCACAGATACGCAGTATTTT. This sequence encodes CASSFRRLTDTQYF.

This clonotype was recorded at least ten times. The CDR3 nucleotides are TGTGCCAGCACCCTAGCAGATACGCAGTATTTT. As protein: CASTLADTQYF. The genes are TRBV7-2 and TRBJ2-3; D ambiguous. The CDR3 is made up of 11 amino acids. CDR1 and CDR2 (germline): SGHTA, FQGNSA. The V end was cut by 7 bases, the J end by 4 bases, with 6 bases between.

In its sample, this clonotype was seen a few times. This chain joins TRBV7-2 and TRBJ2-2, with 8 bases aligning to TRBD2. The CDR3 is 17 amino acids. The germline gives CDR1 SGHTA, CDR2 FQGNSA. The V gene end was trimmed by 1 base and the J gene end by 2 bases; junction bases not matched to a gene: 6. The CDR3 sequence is CASSLGPRGANTGELFF. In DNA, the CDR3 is TGTGCCAGCAGCTTAGGCCCGCGGGGGGCTAACACCGGGGAGCTGTTTTTT.

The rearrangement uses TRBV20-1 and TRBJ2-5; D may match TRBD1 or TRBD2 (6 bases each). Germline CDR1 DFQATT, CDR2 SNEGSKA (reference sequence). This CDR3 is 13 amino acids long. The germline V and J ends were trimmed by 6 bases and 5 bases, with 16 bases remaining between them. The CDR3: CSALPGARETQYF. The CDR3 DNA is TGCAGTGCCCTTCCGGGGGCGAGGGAGACCCAGTACTTC.